One sample yielded the 16 T cell receptor beta chains listed below, sequenced in a study of shared clonotypes between healthy human individuals. Repertoires were generated with immunoSEQ multiplex PCR, while TCRdb's copy carries only in-frame clones and drops some. The table includes approximately 720,000 clones, around 72% detected once. Sequencing input: memory CD4+ T cells sorted from blood. The subset: CD45RA-negative fraction. Receptors were obtained from a woman in her 30s in good health.

This chain links TRBV5-8 with TRBJ1-2; D is possibly TRBD1 (5 bases). The CDR3 extends over 15 amino acids. CDR1 and CDR2 from the germline V gene are SGHTS and YDEGEE. V was clipped by 0 bases and J by 8 bases, with 17 bases between them. In DNA, the CDR3 is TGTGCCAGCAGCTTGGCAGGGCTCCGGGCGGAAGGCTACACCTTC. Its protein product is CASSLAGLRAEGYTF.

The rearrangement links TRBV5-6 to TRBJ1-5; D is undetermined. This CDR3 has 15 amino acids. CDR1 SGHDT and CDR2 YYEEEE come from the germline V gene. Deletions cut 0 bases from V and 7 bases from J, with 14 bases between. The CDR3 DNA follows: TGTGCCAGCAGCTTGGCGGGGAGGCCCAGCCAGCCCCAGCATTTT. Amino acids: CASSLAGRPSQPQHF.

The CDR3 DNA is TGTGCCAGCAGTTTACTGGGACAGGGAAATCAGCCCCAGCATTTT. This codes for CASSLLGQGNQPQHF. This chain uses TRBV28 with TRBJ1-5, with 9 bases aligning to TRBD1. The CDR3 is made up of 15 amino acids. Germline V gene data show CDR1 as MDHEN and CDR2 as SYDVKM. V shed 2 bases, J shed 4 bases, and the junction held 3 bases outside the gene matches.

V gene TRBV7-2 combines with J gene TRBJ1-3; no clear D gene. V dropped 2 bases and J dropped 1 base, with 9 bases sitting between them. This CDR3 has 15 amino acids. The germline CDR1 and CDR2 sequences are SGHTA and FQGNSA. The CDR3 region has the DNA TGTGCCAGCAGCTTAAGAGGACGTTCTGGAAACACCATATATTTT. Protein sequence: CASSLRGRSGNTIYF.

This chain joins TRBV7-6 and TRBJ2-2; perhaps TRBD1 as D (5 bases). The ends were cut back, 0 bases at V and 8 bases at J, with 13 bases in the middle. The CDR3 loop spans 15 amino acids. Germline V gene lookup returns CDR1 SGHVS and CDR2 FNYEAQ. The CDR3 DNA reads as TGTGCCAGCAGCTTAGCTCCAGGGTTTACTGGGGAGCTGTTTTTT. Translation gives CASSLAPGFTGELFF.

The chain links TRBV27 to TRBJ2-7; the D gene is possibly TRBD2 (5 bases). V was pared by 7 bases and J by 6 bases, with 13 bases between. The CDR3 is 12 amino acids. Germline lookup yields CDR1 MNHEY and CDR2 SMNVEV (reference sequence). The CDR3 is CASMGSAGEQYF. The CDR3 nucleotides read TGTGCCAGCATGGGATCCGCGGGCGAGCAGTACTTC.

This sequence joins TRBV5-6 and TRBJ1-3, with TRBD1 matching over 10 bases. CDR1 and CDR2 from the germline V gene are SGHDT and YYEEEE. V shed 4 bases, J shed 2 bases, and the junction held 6 bases outside the gene matches. The length of the CDR3 is 16 residues. CDR3 sequence: CASSPRTGGPGNTIYF. CDR3 bases: TGTGCCAGCAGCCCTCGGACAGGGGGACCTGGAAACACCATATATTTT. Drawing the rest from reference TRBV5-6 and TRBJ1-3, the complete variable domain is DAGVTQSPTHLIKTRGQQVTLRCSPKSGHDTVSWYQQALGQGPQFIFQYYEEEERQRGNFPDRFSGHQFPNYSSELNVNALLLGDSALYLCASSPRTGGPGNTIYFGEGSWLTVV.

The J gene is TRBJ1-4, the V gene TRBV7-2; 8 bases are a match to TRBD1. The V gene's germline CDR1 is SGHTA and CDR2 FQGNSA. V trimming: 4 bases; J trimming: 7 bases; junction bases outside the gene matches: 5. This CDR3 is 14 amino acids long. The CDR3 protein is CASSSQGGSEKLFF. The CDR3 DNA reads TGTGCCAGCAGCTCACAGGGGGGGAGTGAAAAACTGTTTTTT.

Comment on this clone: This CDR3 is also generated by other DNA sequences in the sample. The chain combines TRBV28 with TRBJ2-1; no definite D call. Germline V gives CDR1 MDHEN, CDR2 SYDVKM. Trimming stripped 2 bases from V and 6 bases from J, with 5 bases between. The CDR3 length is 12 residues. The CDR3, as DNA: TGTGCCAGCAGTTTAGCCCCCAATGAGCAGTTCTTC. Translated, it gives CASSLAPNEQFF.

J is TRBJ2-2 and V is TRBV9, with TRBD1 matching 7 bases. V trimming: 5 bases; J trimming: 5 bases; junction bases outside the gene matches: 9. The CDR3 has 15 amino acids. Germline loops: CDR1 SGDLS, CDR2 YYNGEE. As DNA, the CDR3 is TGTGCCAGCAGTCGACAGGGTAGTAGTACCGGGGAGCTGTTTTTT. It specifies CASSRQGSSTGELFF.

The chain uses TRBV25-1 and TRBJ1-4; D uncertain. The CDR3 sequence is 13 residues long. V gave up 2 bases and J gave up 6 bases, with 7 bases separating them. The germline gives CDR1 MGHDK, CDR2 SYGVNS. The CDR3 protein is CASSEGHHEKLFF. DNA of the CDR3: TGTGCCAGCAGTGAAGGGCATCATGAAAAACTGTTTTTT.

This rearrangement joins TRBV5-1 to TRBJ2-3, with 15 bases matching TRBD2. The CDR3 consists of 19 residues. Germline V gene data show CDR1 as SGHRS and CDR2 as YFSETQ. V lost 3 bases, J lost 3 bases, and 11 bases stayed unmatched. The CDR3, as DNA: TGCGCCAGCAGCTCGGGACTAGCGGGAGGCCTAGGGGGGACAGATACGCAGTATTTT. The encoded protein is CASSSGLAGGLGGTDTQYF.

The chain has TRBV5-1 and TRBJ1-1; D perhaps matches TRBD1 (6 bases). V lost 5 bases to trimming and J lost 3 bases, with 17 bases between them. There are 15 residues in the CDR3. Per the germline V gene, CDR1 is SGHRS and CDR2 is YFSETQ. CDR3: CASRQLRGIDTEAFF. DNA for the CDR3: TGCGCCAGCAGGCAACTCAGGGGAATTGACACTGAAGCTTTCTTT.

This clone was detected only a few times. V and J are TRBV7-2 and TRBJ2-3, with D possibly being TRBD2 (6 bases). Germline values: CDR1 SGHTA, CDR2 FQGNSA. This CDR3 region has 18 residues. V was trimmed by 1 base and J by 1 base, leaving 18 bases between them. This chain's CDR3 is CASSLDRLVVSGTDTQYF. CDR3 bases: TGTGCCAGCAGCTTAGACAGACTAGTGGTTTCCGGCACAGATACGCAGTATTTT. Full variable domain (remainder filled in from reference TRBV7-2 and TRBJ2-3): GAGVSQSPSNKVTEKGKDVELRCDPISGHTALYWYRQSLGQGLEFLIYFQGNSAPDKSGLPSDRFSAERTGGSVSTLTIQRTQQEDSAVYLCASSLDRLVVSGTDTQYFGPGTRLTVL.

This clone was counted ten times or more. J is TRBJ2-5 and V is TRBV28, with D possibly TRBD1 on 5 matching bases. The germline V and J ends were trimmed by 1 base and 4 bases, with 13 bases remaining between them. The CDR3 is 15 amino acids. Germline CDR1 MDHEN, CDR2 SYDVKM. CDR3 protein: CASSLFTTRGETQYF. CDR3 coding DNA: TGTGCCAGCAGTTTATTCACCACAAGGGGAGAGACCCAGTACTTC.

The J gene is TRBJ1-4, the V gene TRBV6-6, with D hard to call. The germline V gene has CDR1 MNHNY and CDR2 SVGAGI (reference sequence). V dropped 7 bases and J dropped 7 bases, with 13 bases sitting between them. This CDR3 region has 13 residues. The CDR3 DNA sequence: TGTGCCAGCAACGACGGTCTTGCTGAAAAACTGTTTTTT. It is translated as CASNDGLAEKLFF.